Shown below are 14 T cell receptor beta chains from a single sample sequenced in a study of CD8+CD57+ T cells in acquired aplastic anemia. Selection for sequencing was limited to patients who had shown CD8+CD57+ cell expansion by flow cytometry. The template for TCR beta VDJ and CDR3 sequence profiling was genomic DNA. TCRdb reprocessed the reads with MiXCR, giving one entry per CDR3 protein. The sample has under 350,000 distinct CDR3 sequences, about 50% seen once; the top ten hold 1% to 1.5%. Sequencing was done on a sample of sorted CD4+, CD8+, or CD8+CD57+ T cells (not recorded which) from PBMCs. These receptors came from a human donor with aplastic anemia.

This chain links TRBV7-9 with TRBJ1-4; 7 positions agree with TRBD1. Germline values: CDR1 SEHNR, CDR2 FQNEAQ (reference sequence). The length of the CDR3 is 16 residues. The ends lost 2 bases at V and 5 bases at J; junction bases unmatched: 8. CDR3 DNA: TGTGCCAGCAGCTTAACCGGACAGGCCTTAAATGAAAAACTGTTTTTT. This translates into CASSLTGQALNEKLFF.

This clonotype was counted many times. The V gene is TRBV12-3 or TRBV12-4, the J gene TRBJ2-1; D is perhaps TRBD2 (5 bases). Trimming pared 2 bases from V and 9 bases from J, leaving 8 bases between. The CDR3 loop spans 12 amino acids. In DNA, the CDR3 is TGTGCCAGCAGTTTACTAGCAGTTGAGCAGTTCTTC. This encodes CASSLLAVEQFF.

The V call is TRBV29-1, the J call TRBJ2-3; 7 bases align to TRBD2. The ends lost 6 bases at V and 0 bases at J; junction bases unmatched: 6. This CDR3 spans 14 amino acids. The germline V gene has CDR1 SQVTM and CDR2 ANQGSEA. CDR3 in amino acids: CSVDLADSTDTQYF. The CDR3 DNA follows: TGCAGCGTCGATCTAGCGGACAGCACAGATACGCAGTATTTT.

Many counts were recorded for this clonotype. The V gene is TRBV20-1, the J gene TRBJ1-1, with a possible D match to TRBD1 (5 bases). The CDR3 covers 15 residues. V lost 2 bases and J 2 bases, leaving 15 bases between the germline ends. Germline CDR1 reads DFQATT; CDR2 reads SNEGSKA (reference sequence). The DNA of the CDR3 is TGCAGTGCTAGACATTCGGGGGGGGGAAACACTGAAGCTTTCTTT. Translated: CSARHSGGGNTEAFF.

The chain employs TRBV7-9 and TRBJ2-7; TRBD1 agrees at 7 bases. This CDR3 is built from 14 residues. Germline V gives CDR1 SEHNR, CDR2 FQNEAQ (reference sequence). The V gene end was trimmed by 1 base and the J gene end by 11 bases; junction bases not matched to a gene: 11. This CDR3 is CASSLGDSQLSKYF. CDR3 DNA sequence: TGTGCCAGCAGCTTAGGGGACAGCCAGCTTAGTAAGTACTTC. Supplemented by reference TRBV7-9 and TRBJ2-7, the full variable domain reads DTGVSQNPRHKITKRGQNVTFRCDPISEHNRLYWYRQTLGQGPEFLTYFQNEAQLEKSRLLSDRFSAERPKGSFSTLEIQRTEQGDSAMYLCASSLGDSQLSKYFGPGTRLTVT.

This chain connects TRBV7-6 to TRBJ2-3; D remains ambiguous. The germline gives CDR1 SGHVS, CDR2 FNYEAQ. Trimming removed 6 bases from V and 5 bases from J, with 9 bases in between. This CDR3 has 12 residues. CDR3 DNA sequence: TGTGCCAGCAGTTCGGCTGGAGATACGCAGTATTTT. Translated, it gives CASSSAGDTQYF.

Comments on this clonotype: Relative to the germline gene, one junction end is altered; a read error may explain this. The chain uses TRBV24-1 and TRBJ1-2; TRBD1 matches 7 bases. The CDR3 loop spans 13 amino acids. The germline V gene has CDR1 KGHDR and CDR2 SFDVKD. In DNA form, the CDR3 reads TGTGCCACCAGTGATTTCAGGGGGGCTGGCTACGCCTTC. This encodes CATSDFRGAGYAF.

V is TRBV9 and J is TRBJ2-6; D not certain. Trimming cost V 1 base and J 0 bases, with 2 bases left between them. The germline V gene has CDR1 SGDLS and CDR2 YYNGEE. The CDR3 runs to 14 residues. The CDR3 spells CASSVFSGANVLTF. The CDR3 nucleotides read TGTGCCAGCAGCGTATTCTCTGGGGCCAACGTCCTGACTTTC.

The chain recombines TRBV7-9 with TRBJ2-3, with D perhaps being TRBD1 or TRBD2 (6 bases each). Deletions cut 3 bases from V and 0 bases from J, with 22 bases between. The CDR3 is 19 residues long. Germline V gene lookup returns CDR1 SEHNR and CDR2 FQNEAQ (reference sequence). The CDR3 loop reads CASSFGGPIGGQSTDTQYF. Here the CDR3 DNA reads TGTGCCAGCAGCTTCGGGGGTCCGATCGGCGGACAGAGCACAGATACGCAGTATTTT.

This clonotype has a count of ten or more. This CDR3 reads CASLDGGVNTEAFF. The CDR3, as DNA: TGTGCCAGTCTTGATGGTGGGGTGAACACTGAAGCTTTCTTT. The chain has TRBV19 and TRBJ1-1, with D unresolved. Trimming removed 8 bases at V and 0 bases at J, with 13 bases between. There are 14 residues in the CDR3. Germline CDR1 LNHDA, CDR2 SQIVND (reference sequence).

The CDR3 bases are TGTGCCATCAGTGCGAGTAGGCAGGGGGAGACCCAGTACTTC. It codes for CAISASRQGETQYF. V and J are TRBV10-3 and TRBJ2-5, with a tentative D call TRBD1 (6 bases). The CDR3 covers 14 residues. The germline V gene encodes CDR1 ENHRY and CDR2 SYGVKD. The V end lost 4 bases, the J end lost 5 bases, and 14 bases lay between the germline ends.

The gene calls are TRBV7-2 and TRBJ1-5; D possibly corresponds to TRBD1 (5 bases). The germline gives CDR1 SGHTA, CDR2 FQGNSA. CDR3 length: 16 amino acids. Deletions cut 1 base from V and 3 bases from J, with 13 bases between. The CDR3 loop reads CASSLVGTGLNQPQHF. DNA of the CDR3: TGTGCCAGCAGCTTAGTGGGAACAGGTCTCAATCAGCCCCAGCATTTT. The variable domain in full, with the rest retrieved from reference TRBV7-2 and TRBJ1-5, is GAGVSQSPSNKVTEKGKDVELRCDPISGHTALYWYRQSLGQGLEFLIYFQGNSAPDKSGLPSDRFSAERTGGSVSTLTIQRTQQEDSAVYLCASSLVGTGLNQPQHFGDGTRLSIL.

At least ten counts were recorded for this clonotype. DNA for the CDR3: TGTGCCATCAGTCCGGGACAGGACAAAGATCAGCCCCAGCATTTT. Its protein is CAISPGQDKDQPQHF. The chain employs TRBV10-3 and TRBJ1-5; 8 bases agree with TRBD1. This CDR3 region has 15 residues. The ends lost 5 bases at V and 5 bases at J; junction bases unmatched: 8. The germline V gene encodes CDR1 ENHRY and CDR2 SYGVKD.

V gene TRBV24-1 combines with J gene TRBJ2-7; a possible D gene is TRBD1 (5 bases). V was shortened by 4 bases and J by 6 bases, with 9 bases between the two germline ends. Germline values: CDR1 KGHDR, CDR2 SFDVKD. The CDR3 totals 12 residues. As DNA, the CDR3 is TGTGCCACCAGTGACAGGGTATCCGAGCAGTACTTC. It is translated as CATSDRVSEQYF.